This T cell receptor (beta chain) was profiled in a study of cytomegalovirus exposure and HLA in healthy donors. CDR3 size: 17 residues. Germline V CDR1 and CDR2: PRHDT, FYEKMQ (reference sequence). V was pared by 2 bases and J by 3 bases, with 9 bases of the junction left unmatched. The primer mix had 60 Vbeta and 13 Jbeta primers. Only in-frame clones appear in the TCRdb table, and some are missing; sequencing was by immunoSEQ multiplex PCR. The sample consists of around 150,000 clones, approximately 67% of them appearing once. The J gene is TRBJ2-3, the V gene TRBV13; 9 nucleotides agree with TRBD2. This TCR was sampled from a young woman in good health and CMV-seropositive. The sequencing input was PBMCs. In nucleotides, the CDR3 is TGTGCCAGCAGCTTACGGCGCGGGGGGGCAGGGACAGATACGCAGTATTTT. This codes for CASSLRRGGAGTDTQYF.